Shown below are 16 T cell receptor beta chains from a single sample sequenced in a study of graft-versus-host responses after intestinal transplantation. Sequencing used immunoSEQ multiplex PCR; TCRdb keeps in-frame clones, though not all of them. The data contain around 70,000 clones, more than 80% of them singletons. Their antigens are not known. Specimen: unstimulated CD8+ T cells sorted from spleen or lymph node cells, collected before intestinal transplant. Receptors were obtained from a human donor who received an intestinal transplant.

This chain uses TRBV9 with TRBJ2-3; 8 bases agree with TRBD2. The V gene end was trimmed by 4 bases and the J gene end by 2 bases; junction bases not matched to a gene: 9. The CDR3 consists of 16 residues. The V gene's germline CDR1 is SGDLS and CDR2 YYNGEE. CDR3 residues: CASSYEGGGTTDTQYF. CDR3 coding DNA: TGTGCCAGCAGCTACGAGGGCGGGGGGACCACAGATACGCAGTATTTT.

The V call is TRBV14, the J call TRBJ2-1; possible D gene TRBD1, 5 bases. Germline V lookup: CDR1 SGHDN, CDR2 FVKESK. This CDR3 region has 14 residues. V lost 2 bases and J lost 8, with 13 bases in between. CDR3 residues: CASSQFRALHEQFF. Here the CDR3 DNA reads TGTGCCAGCAGCCAATTCAGGGCCCTCCATGAGCAGTTCTTC.

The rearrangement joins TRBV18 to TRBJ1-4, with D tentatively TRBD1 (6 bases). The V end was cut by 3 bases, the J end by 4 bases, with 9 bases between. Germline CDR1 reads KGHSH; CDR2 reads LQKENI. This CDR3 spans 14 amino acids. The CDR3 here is CASSPRTVNEKLFF. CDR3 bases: TGTGCCAGCTCACCGAGGACAGTTAATGAAAAACTGTTTTTT.

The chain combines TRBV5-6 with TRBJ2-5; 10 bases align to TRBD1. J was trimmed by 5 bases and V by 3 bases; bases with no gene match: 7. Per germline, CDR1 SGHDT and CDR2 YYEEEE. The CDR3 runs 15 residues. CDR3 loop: CASSSGQGFVETQYF. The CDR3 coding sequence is TGTGCCAGCAGCTCGGGACAGGGGTTTGTGGAGACCCAGTACTTC.

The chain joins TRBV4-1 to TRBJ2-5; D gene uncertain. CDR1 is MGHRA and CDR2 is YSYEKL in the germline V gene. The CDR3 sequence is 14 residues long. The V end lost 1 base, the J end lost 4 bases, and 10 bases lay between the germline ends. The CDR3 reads CASSQGSTAETQYF. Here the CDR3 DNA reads TGCGCCAGCAGCCAAGGTAGCACCGCAGAGACCCAGTACTTC.

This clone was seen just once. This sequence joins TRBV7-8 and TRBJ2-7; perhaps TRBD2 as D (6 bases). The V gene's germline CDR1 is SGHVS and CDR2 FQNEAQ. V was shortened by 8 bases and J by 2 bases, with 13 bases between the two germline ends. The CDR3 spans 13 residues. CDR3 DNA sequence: TGTGCCAGCGGCGGAGGGACCCCCTACGAGCAGTACTTC. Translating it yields CASGGGTPYEQYF. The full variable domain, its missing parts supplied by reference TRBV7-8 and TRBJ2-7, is GAGVSQSPRYKVAKRGQDVALRCDPISGHVSLFWYQQALGQGPEFLTYFQNEAQLDKSGLPSDRFFAERPEGSVSTLKIQRTQQEDSAVYLCASGGGTPYEQYFGPGTRLTVT.

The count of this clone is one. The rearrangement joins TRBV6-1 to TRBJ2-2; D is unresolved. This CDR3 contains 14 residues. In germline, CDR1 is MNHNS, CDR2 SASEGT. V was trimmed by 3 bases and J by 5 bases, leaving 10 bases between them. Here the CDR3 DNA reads TGTGCCAGCAGTGATTGGGCATCGACCGGGGAGCTGTTTTTT. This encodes CASSDWASTGELFF.

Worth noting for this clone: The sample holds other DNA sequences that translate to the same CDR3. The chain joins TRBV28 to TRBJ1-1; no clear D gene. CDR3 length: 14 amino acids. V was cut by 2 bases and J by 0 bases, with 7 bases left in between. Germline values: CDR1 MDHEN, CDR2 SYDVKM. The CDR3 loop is CASSLRELNTEAFF. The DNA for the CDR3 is TGTGCCAGCAGTTTACGGGAGTTGAACACTGAAGCTTTCTTT.

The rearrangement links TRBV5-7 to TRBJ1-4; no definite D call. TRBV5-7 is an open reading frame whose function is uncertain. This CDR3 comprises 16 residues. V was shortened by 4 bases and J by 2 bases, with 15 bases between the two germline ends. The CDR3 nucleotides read TGTGCCAGCAGCACCGACATGGGTCCTACTAATGAAAAACTGTTTTTT. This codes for CASSTDMGPTNEKLFF.

The CDR3 sequence: CASAGGIGEKLFF. The CDR3 nucleotides are TGTGCCAGCGCAGGGGGGATCGGGGAAAAACTGTTTTTT. The chain employs TRBV28 and TRBJ1-4, with TRBD1 identical over 7 bases. Germline V gene data show CDR1 as MDHEN and CDR2 as SYDVKM. The CDR3 is 13 amino acids. Unmatched junction bases numbered 8, after V lost 8 bases and J lost 8 bases.

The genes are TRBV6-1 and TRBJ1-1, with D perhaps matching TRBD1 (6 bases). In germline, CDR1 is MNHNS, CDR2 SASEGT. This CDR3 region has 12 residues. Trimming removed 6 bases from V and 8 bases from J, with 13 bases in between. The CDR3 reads CASRRAGAEAFF. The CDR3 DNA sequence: TGTGCCAGCAGGCGGGCAGGGGCCGAAGCTTTCTTT.

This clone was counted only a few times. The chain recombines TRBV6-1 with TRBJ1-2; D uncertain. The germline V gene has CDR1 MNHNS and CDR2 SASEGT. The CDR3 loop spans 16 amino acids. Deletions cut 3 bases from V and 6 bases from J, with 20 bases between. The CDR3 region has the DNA TGTGCCAGCAGTGACGTGCCTGACTCTGCAGCGAATGGCTACACCTTC. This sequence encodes CASSDVPDSAANGYTF.

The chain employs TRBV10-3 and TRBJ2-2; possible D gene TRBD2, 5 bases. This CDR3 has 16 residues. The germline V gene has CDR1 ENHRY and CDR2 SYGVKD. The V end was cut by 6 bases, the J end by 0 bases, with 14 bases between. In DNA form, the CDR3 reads TGTGCCATCAGGGTGGGGAGCGGACCGAACACCGGGGAGCTGTTTTTT. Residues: CAIRVGSGPNTGELFF.

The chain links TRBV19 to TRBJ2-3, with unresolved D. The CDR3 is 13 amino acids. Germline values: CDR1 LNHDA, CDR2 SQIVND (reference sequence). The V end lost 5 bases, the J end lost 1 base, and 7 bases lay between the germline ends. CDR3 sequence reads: CASSDLGTDTQYF. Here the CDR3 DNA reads TGTGCCAGTAGTGACTTGGGCACAGATACGCAGTATTTT.

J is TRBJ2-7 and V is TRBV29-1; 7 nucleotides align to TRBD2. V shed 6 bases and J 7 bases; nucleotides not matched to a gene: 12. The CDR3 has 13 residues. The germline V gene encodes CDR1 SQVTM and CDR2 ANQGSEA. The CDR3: CSVKSGVVREQYF. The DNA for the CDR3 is TGCAGCGTAAAGAGCGGGGTTGTACGTGAGCAGTACTTC.

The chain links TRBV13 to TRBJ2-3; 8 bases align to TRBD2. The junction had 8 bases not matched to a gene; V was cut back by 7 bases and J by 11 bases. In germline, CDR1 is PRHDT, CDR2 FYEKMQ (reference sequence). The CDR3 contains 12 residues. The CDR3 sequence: CASTAGGGWQYF. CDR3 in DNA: TGTGCCAGCACCGCGGGGGGTGGGTGGCAGTATTTT.